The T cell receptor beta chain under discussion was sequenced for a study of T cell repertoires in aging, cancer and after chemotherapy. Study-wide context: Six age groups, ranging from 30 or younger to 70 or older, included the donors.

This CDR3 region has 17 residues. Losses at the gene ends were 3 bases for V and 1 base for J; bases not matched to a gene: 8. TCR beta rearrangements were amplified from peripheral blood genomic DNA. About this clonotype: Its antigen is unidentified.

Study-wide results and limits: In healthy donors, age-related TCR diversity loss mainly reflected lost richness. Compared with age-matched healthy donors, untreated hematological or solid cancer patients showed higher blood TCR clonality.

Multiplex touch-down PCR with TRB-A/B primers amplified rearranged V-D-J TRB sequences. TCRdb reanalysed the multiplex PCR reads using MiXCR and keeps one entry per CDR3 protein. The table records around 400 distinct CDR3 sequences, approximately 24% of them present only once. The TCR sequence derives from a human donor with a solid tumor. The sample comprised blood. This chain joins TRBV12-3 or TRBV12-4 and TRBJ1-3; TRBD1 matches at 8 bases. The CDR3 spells CASSFAAGGASGNTIYF. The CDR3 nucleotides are TGTGCCAGCAGTTTTGCGGCAGGGGGCGCATCTGGAAACACCATATATTTT.